The rows below give T cell receptor beta chains drawn from one sample of a study of identical twins. TCRdb used MiXCR to reprocess the 5' RACE reads, holding one entry per CDR3 protein. This sample carries just under 550,000 distinct CDR3 sequences, nearly 15% of them seen once, and the ten largest clones take 0.44%. The same data also went into a second study, on yellow fever vaccine responses in identical twins.

Sequenced material: CD4+ T cells sorted from blood. Source of these receptors: a woman aged 18-29 years in good health. CDR3s include the opening cysteine and the closing phenylalanine or tryptophan. Fields, in order: V gene, clone size, J gene, D gene, CDR3 protein, CDR3 DNA. D genes are given only for firm matches. Not all rows give a size; the values are once, few, many and, for expanded clones, a class.

TRBV5-1	few	TRBJ2-7	NA	CASSLAQGDTEQYF	TGCGCCAGCAGCTTGGCGCAGGGAGATACCGAGCAGTACTTC
TRBV12-3/TRBV12-4	many	TRBJ1-1	NA	CASSQTGLSNTEAFF	TGTGCCAGCAGTCAGACAGGTTTGTCGAACACTGAAGCTTTCTTT
TRBV18	NA	TRBJ2-5	NA	CASSPGEAQYF	TGTGCCAGCTCACCGGGGGAGGCCCAGTACTTC
TRBV12-3/TRBV12-4	many	TRBJ2-1	NA	CASSSGLGSGNEQFF	TGTGCCAGCAGTTCCGGCCTCGGGAGCGGGAATGAGCAGTTCTTC
TRBV5-1	NA	TRBJ1-1	NA	CASSTDVTGFGEAFF	TGCGCCAGCAGCACAGACGTTACAGGGTTCGGTGAAGCTTTCTTT
TRBV11-1	few	TRBJ2-1	TRBD1	CASRPNRDRAYNEQFF	TGTGCCAGCAGACCGAACCGGGACAGGGCCTACAATGAGCAGTTCTTC
TRBV20-1	NA	TRBJ2-1	NA	CSAPGLKYNEQFF	TGCAGTGCCCCGGGACTGAAATACAATGAGCAGTTCTTC
TRBV9	few	TRBJ2-3	NA	CASSVEAATDTQYF	TGTGCCAGCAGCGTAGAAGCGGCCACAGATACGCAGTATTTT
TRBV5-1	few	TRBJ1-3	TRBD1	CASSTTGTGGSGNTIYF	TGCGCCAGCAGCACCACCGGGACAGGGGGCAGTGGAAACACCATATATTTT
TRBV2	NA	TRBJ2-1	TRBD1	CTSSRRPPGQGGYNEQFF	TGTACCAGCAGTCGACGACCTCCGGGACAGGGGGGCTACAATGAGCAGTTCTTC
TRBV29-1	few	TRBJ2-4	NA	CSVEVPDRGWNIQYF	TGCAGCGTTGAAGTACCGGATAGGGGTTGGAACATTCAGTACTTC